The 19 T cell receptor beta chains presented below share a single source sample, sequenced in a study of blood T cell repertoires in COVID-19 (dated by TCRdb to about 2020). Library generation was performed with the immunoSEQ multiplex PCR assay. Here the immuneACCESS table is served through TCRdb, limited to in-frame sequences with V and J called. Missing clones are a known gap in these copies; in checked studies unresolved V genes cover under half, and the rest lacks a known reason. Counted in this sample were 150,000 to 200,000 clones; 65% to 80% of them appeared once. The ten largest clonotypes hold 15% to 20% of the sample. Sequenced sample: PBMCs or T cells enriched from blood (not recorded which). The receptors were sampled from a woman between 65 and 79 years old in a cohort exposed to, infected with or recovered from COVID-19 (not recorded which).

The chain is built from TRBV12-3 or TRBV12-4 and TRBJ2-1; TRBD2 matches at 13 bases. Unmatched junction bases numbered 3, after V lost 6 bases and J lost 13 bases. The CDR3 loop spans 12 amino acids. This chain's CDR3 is CASRGTSGKQFF. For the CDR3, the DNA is TGTGCCAGCAGGGGGACTAGCGGGAAACAGTTCTTC.

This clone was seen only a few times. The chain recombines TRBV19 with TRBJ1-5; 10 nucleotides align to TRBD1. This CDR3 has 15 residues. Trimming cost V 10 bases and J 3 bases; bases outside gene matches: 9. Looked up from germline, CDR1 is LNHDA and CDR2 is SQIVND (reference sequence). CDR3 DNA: TGTGCCACGAACTTAGGACAGGGGGTCAATCAGCCCCAGCATTTT. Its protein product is CATNLGQGVNQPQHF.

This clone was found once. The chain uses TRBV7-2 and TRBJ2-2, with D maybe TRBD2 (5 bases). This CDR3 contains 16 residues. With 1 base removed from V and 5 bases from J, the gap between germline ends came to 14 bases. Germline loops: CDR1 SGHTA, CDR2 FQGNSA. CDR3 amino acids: CASSLVPGSSTGELFF. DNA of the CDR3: TGTGCCAGCAGCTTAGTTCCGGGATCCTCGACCGGGGAGCTGTTTTTT.

CDR3 in DNA: TGTGCCAGCAGTCCCGGGACAGGGAGAGGCTACACCTTC. Amino acid sequence: CASSPGTGRGYTF. This rearrangement joins TRBV28 to TRBJ1-2, with 9 positions matching TRBD1. Trimming took 5 bases from V and 8 from J; bases not matched to a gene: 6. Germline CDR1 is MDHEN and CDR2 is SYDVKM. This CDR3 spans 13 amino acids.

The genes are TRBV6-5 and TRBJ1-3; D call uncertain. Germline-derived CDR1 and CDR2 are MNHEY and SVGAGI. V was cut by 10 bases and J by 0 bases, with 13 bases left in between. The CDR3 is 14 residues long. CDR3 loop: CATSTYSSGNTIYF. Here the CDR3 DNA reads TGTGCCACCTCTACCTACAGCTCTGGAAACACCATATATTTT.

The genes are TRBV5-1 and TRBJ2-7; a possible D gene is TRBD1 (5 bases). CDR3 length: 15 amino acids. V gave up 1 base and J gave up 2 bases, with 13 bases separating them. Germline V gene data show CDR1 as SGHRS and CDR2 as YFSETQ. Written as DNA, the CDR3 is TGCGCCAGCAGCTTGTGGGCAGGGCTTACCTACGAGCAGTACTTC. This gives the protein CASSLWAGLTYEQYF.

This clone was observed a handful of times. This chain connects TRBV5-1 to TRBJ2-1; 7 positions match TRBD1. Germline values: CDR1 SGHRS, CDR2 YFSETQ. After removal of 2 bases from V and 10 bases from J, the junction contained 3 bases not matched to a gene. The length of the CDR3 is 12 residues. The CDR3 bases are TGCGCCAGCAGCTTAAGGGGGCCGGAGCAGTTCTTC. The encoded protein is CASSLRGPEQFF.

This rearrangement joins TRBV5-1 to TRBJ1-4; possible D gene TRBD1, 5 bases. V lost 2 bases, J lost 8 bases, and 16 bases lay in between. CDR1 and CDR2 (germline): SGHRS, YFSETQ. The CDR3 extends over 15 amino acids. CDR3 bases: TGCGCCAGCAGCTTCAACACACAGGAAGGAGAAAAACTGTTTTTT. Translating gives CASSFNTQEGEKLFF.

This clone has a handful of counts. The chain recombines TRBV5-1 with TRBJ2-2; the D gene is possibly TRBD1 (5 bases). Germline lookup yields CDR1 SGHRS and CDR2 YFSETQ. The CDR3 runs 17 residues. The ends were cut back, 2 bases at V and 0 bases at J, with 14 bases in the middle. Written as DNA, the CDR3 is TGCGCCAGCAGCTTAACCAAGGGGTTGGCGAACACCGGGGAGCTGTTTTTT. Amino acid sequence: CASSLTKGLANTGELFF.

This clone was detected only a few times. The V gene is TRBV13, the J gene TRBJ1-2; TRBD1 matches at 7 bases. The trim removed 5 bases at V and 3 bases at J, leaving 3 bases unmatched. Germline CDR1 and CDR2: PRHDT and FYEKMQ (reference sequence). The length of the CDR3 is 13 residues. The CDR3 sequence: CASSHQGDYGYTF. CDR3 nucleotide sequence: TGTGCCAGCAGCCACCAGGGGGACTATGGCTACACCTTC.

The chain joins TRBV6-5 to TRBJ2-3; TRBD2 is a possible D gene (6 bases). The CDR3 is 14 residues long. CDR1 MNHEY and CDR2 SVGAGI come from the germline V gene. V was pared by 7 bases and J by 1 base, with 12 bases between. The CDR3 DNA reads TGTGCCAGCACTCCGCGGGACCGCACAGATACGCAGTATTTT. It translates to CASTPRDRTDTQYF.

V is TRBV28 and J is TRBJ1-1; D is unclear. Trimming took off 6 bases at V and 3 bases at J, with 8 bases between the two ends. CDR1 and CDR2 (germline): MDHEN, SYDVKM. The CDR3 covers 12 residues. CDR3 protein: CASSMTYTEAFF. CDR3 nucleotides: TGTGCCAGCAGCATGACATACACTGAAGCTTTCTTT.

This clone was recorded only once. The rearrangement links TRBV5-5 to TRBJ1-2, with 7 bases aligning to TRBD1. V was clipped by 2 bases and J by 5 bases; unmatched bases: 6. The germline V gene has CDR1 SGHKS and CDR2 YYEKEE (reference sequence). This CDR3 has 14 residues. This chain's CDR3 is CASSFTGDGYGYTF. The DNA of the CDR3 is TGTGCCAGCAGCTTCACAGGGGATGGTTATGGCTACACCTTC.

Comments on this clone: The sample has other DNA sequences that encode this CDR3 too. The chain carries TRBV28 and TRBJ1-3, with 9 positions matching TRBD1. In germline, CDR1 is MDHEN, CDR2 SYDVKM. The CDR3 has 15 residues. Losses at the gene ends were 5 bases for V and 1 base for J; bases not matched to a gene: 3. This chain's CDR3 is CASSGGQGSGNTIYF. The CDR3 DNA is TGTGCCAGCAGTGGGGGACAGGGTTCTGGAAACACCATATATTTT.

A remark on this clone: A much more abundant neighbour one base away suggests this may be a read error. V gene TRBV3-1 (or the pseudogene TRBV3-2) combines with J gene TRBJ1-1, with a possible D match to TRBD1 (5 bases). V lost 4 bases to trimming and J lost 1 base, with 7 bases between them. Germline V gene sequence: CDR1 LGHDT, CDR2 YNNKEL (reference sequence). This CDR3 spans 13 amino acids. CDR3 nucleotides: TGTGCCAGCAGCCTACAGGCGAACACTGAAGCTTTCTTT. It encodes CASSLQANTEAFF.

The CDR3 here is CASSLIGGWNSNQPQHF. The CDR3 region has the DNA TGTGCCAGCAGTTTAATCGGGGGGTGGAATAGCAATCAGCCCCAGCATTTT. V is TRBV28 and J is TRBJ1-5, with D perhaps matching TRBD1 (5 bases). CDR1 is MDHEN and CDR2 is SYDVKM in the germline V gene. Between the trimmed V and J ends, which lost 2 bases and 0 bases, there was a span of 14 bases. The CDR3 has 17 amino acids.

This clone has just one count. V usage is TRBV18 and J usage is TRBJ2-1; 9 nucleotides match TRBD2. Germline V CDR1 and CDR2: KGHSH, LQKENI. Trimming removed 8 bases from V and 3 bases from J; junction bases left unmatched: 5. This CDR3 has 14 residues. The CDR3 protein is CASRSGSNYNEQFF. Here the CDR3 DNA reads TGTGCCAGCCGTAGCGGGAGCAACTACAATGAGCAGTTCTTC. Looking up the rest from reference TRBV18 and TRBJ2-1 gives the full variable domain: NAGVMQNPRHLVRRRGQEARLRCSPMKGHSHVYWYRQLPEEGLKFMVYLQKENIIDESGMPKERFSAEFPKEGPSILRIQQVVRGDSAAYFCASRSGSNYNEQFFGPGTRLTVL.

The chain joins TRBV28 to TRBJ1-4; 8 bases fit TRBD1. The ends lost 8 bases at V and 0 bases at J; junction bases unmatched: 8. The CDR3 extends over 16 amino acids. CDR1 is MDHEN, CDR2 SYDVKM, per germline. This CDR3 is CASANLQGATNEKLFF. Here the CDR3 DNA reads TGTGCCAGCGCGAACCTACAGGGGGCAACTAATGAAAAACTGTTTTTT.

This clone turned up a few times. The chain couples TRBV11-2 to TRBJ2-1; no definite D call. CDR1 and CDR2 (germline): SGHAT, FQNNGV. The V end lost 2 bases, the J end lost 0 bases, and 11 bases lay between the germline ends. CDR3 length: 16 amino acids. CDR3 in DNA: TGTGCCAGCAGCTTACTTCTGCTGAGCTCCTACAATGAGCAGTTCTTC. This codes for CASSLLLLSSYNEQFF. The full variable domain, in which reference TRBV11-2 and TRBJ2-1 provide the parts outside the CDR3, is EAGVAQSPRYKIIEKRQSVAFWCNPISGHATLYWYQQILGQGPKLLIQFQNNGVVDDSQLPKDRFSAERLKGVDSTLKIQPAKLEDSAVYLCASSLLLLSSYNEQFFGPGTRLTVL.